This T cell receptor beta chain appears in the sequencing data of a study of CD8 T cells in ankylosing spondylitis. TCRdb reprocessed the 5' RACE reads with MiXCR, giving one entry per CDR3 protein. This repertoire shows under 250,000 distinct CDR3 sequences, around 10% found once; its top ten account for about 6.8%. This clonotype was recorded many times. Its antigen is not identified. Germline V gene lookup returns CDR1 DFQATT and CDR2 SNEGSKA (reference sequence). The CDR3 is 13 residues long. Trimming removed 3 bases from V and 4 bases from J, with 11 bases in between. Study observations and caveats: In ankylosing spondylitis blood, a motif of seven to nine highly homologous TCR beta variants appeared characteristic. Disease-associated clones were reportedly significantly overrepresented in matched ankylosing spondylitis synovial fluid.

The sequence was collected from a male donor with ankylosing spondylitis or in good health (not recorded which). The material sequenced was blood, either unsorted or a sorted T cell fraction (not recorded which). The rearrangement joins TRBV20-1 to TRBJ2-3; maybe TRBD1 (6 bases). This CDR3 is CSASVGAADTQYF. The CDR3 bases are TGCAGTGCTAGCGTGGGGGCGGCAGATACGCAGTATTTT.